The rows below give T cell receptor beta chains drawn from one sample of a study of blood T cell repertoires in COVID-19. Sequencing was performed with immunoSEQ multiplex PCR; in TCRdb, only in-frame clones are kept and a portion is missing. The table records 150,000 to 160,000 clones, approximately 90% of them present only once. Sequenced: peripheral blood. The receptors here all came from a woman aged 40 to 55 with acute or convalescent COVID-19. Each CDR3 is given with its conserved first and last residue. A D gene is named only where the DNA matches it firmly. Only some rows state a clone size, as once, few, many or a class for expanded clones.

>TRBV6-2/TRBV6-3|.|TRBJ2-1|few
CASSYGSSYNEQFF
TGTGCCAGCAGTTACGGGAGCTCCTACAATGAGCAGTTCTTC
>TRBV25-1|.|TRBJ1-2|.
CASSGRTGKNYGYTF
TGTGCCAGCAGTGGAAGAACAGGGAAGAACTATGGCTACACCTTC
>TRBV28|TRBD1|TRBJ1-2|.
CASSFIGTGDYGYTF
TGTGCCAGCAGTTTTATAGGGACAGGGGACTATGGCTACACCTTC
>TRBV7-9|.|TRBJ2-3|.
CASSLAVSGTTDTQYF
TGTGCCAGCAGCTTAGCCGTTAGCGGTACCACAGATACGCAGTATTTT
>TRBV6-5|TRBD1|TRBJ2-1|few
CASSYFRQGNEQFF
TGTGCCAGCAGTTACTTCCGACAGGGGAATGAGCAGTTCTTC
>TRBV6-1|.|TRBJ1-6|.
CASSEAHPPLHF
TGTGCCAGCAGTGAAGCCCATCCACCCCTCCACTTT
>TRBV4-2|TRBD1|TRBJ1-2|few
CASSPPGQFYGYTF
TGTGCCAGCAGCCCTCCGGGACAGTTCTATGGCTACACCTTC
>TRBV30|.|TRBJ1-5|.
CAWSVTARDQPQHF
TGTGCCTGGAGTGTAACAGCGAGGGATCAGCCCCAGCATTTT
>TRBV27|TRBD1|TRBJ2-1|.
CASSPEWDSRNEQFF
TGTGCCAGCAGTCCTGAGTGGGACAGCAGAAATGAGCAGTTCTTC
>TRBV18|.|TRBJ1-5|once
CASSPGQPGSNQPQHF
TGTGCCAGCTCACCCGGACAGCCTGGCAGCAATCAGCCCCAGCATTTT
>TRBV28|TRBD1|TRBJ2-1|.
CASIGGTGFWQFF
TGTGCCAGCATTGGCGGGACAGGGTTCTGGCAGTTCTTC
>TRBV24-1|.|TRBJ1-2|.
CATSDRTVSGLDGYTF
TGTGCCACCAGTGATCGGACGGTTTCGGGGTTAGATGGCTACACCTTC
>TRBV7-9|TRBD2|TRBJ2-1|.
CASSLPTSGSLSYNEQFF
TGTGCCAGCAGCCTCCCGACTAGCGGGAGCCTCTCCTACAATGAGCAGTTCTTC
>TRBV28|.|TRBJ2-2|few
CASRRVLNTGELFF
TGTGCCAGCAGGAGGGTGTTGAACACCGGGGAGCTGTTTTTT
>TRBV6-5|.|TRBJ2-7|.
CASRWIAGGTYEQYF
TGTGCCAGCAGGTGGATCGCCGGGGGAACCTACGAGCAGTACTTC
>TRBV5-1|TRBD2|TRBJ2-1|few
CASSRWTSGGGEQFF
TGCGCCAGCAGCCGATGGACTAGCGGGGGCGGTGAGCAGTTCTTC
>TRBV11-2|TRBD1|TRBJ2-5|.
CASTAGQGAAQYF
TGTGCCAGCACCGCCGGACAGGGAGCGGCCCAGTACTTC
>TRBV12-3/TRBV12-4|.|TRBJ2-7|.
CASSFPEWEQYF
TGTGCCAGCAGTTTTCCCGAGTGGGAGCAGTACTTC
>TRBV7-9|.|TRBJ1-4|.
CASSSWTEAATNEKLFF
TGTGCCAGCAGCTCTTGGACGGAGGCTGCAACTAATGAAAAACTGTTTTTT
>TRBV30|TRBD1|TRBJ2-2|.
CAWRQQGVGTGELFF
TGTGCCTGGAGGCAACAGGGGGTGGGGACCGGGGAGCTGTTTTTT
>TRBV6-5|.|TRBJ1-1|.
CASSFTRTMNTEAFF
TGTGCCAGCAGTTTTACACGGACAATGAACACTGAAGCTTTCTTT
>TRBV28|.|TRBJ1-1|.
CASREGGRTEAFF
TGTGCCAGCAGAGAGGGGGGGCGCACCGAAGCTTTCTTT
>TRBV28|.|TRBJ1-4|.
CASRQQTISTNEKLFF
TGTGCCAGCCGACAGCAAACAATCTCAACTAATGAAAAACTGTTTTTT
>TRBV5-1|.|TRBJ1-1|.
CASSLGSGVQNTEAFF
TGCGCCAGCAGCTTGGGTTCAGGGGTCCAGAACACTGAAGCTTTCTTT
>TRBV3-1/TRBV3-2|.|TRBJ2-7|.
CASSFTDGSSYEQYF
TGTGCCAGCAGCTTCACCGACGGGAGCTCCTACGAGCAGTACTTC
>TRBV5-4|.|TRBJ2-2|.
CASRPSRGGTGELFF
TGTGCCAGCAGGCCCTCCAGGGGTGGGACCGGGGAGCTGTTTTTT
>TRBV19|.|TRBJ2-2|.
CASSLGLNTGELFF
TGTGCCAGTAGTTTGGGACTCAACACCGGGGAGCTGTTTTTT
>TRBV30|.|TRBJ1-5|.
CAWKQGPGNQPQHF
TGTGCCTGGAAACAGGGTCCCGGCAATCAGCCCCAGCATTTT
>TRBV5-1|.|TRBJ2-3|.
CASSFAADTDTQYF
TGCGCCAGCAGCTTCGCAGCGGACACAGATACGCAGTATTTT
>TRBV18|TRBD2|TRBJ2-7|.
CASSPAGTRDYEQYF
TGTGCCAGCTCACCCGCCGGGACTAGAGACTACGAGCAGTACTTC
>TRBV9|TRBD2|TRBJ2-1|.
CASSERAGSSYNEQFF
TGTGCCAGCAGCGAACGAGCGGGGAGCTCCTACAATGAGCAGTTCTTC
>TRBV7-9|.|TRBJ2-7|.
CASSYNNYEQYF
TGTGCCAGCAGCTATAACAACTACGAGCAGTACTTC
>TRBV9|TRBD2|TRBJ2-1|.
CASSSAGNEQFF
TGTGCCAGCAGCTCAGCGGGGAATGAGCAGTTCTTC
>TRBV5-1|TRBD2|TRBJ2-1|.
CASSLGASGSFDEQFF
TGCGCCAGCAGCTTGGGGGCTAGCGGGAGTTTCGATGAGCAGTTCTTC
>TRBV19|.|TRBJ1-5|.
CASSHNRDNQPQHF
TGTGCCAGTAGTCACAACAGGGACAATCAGCCCCAGCATTTT
>TRBV7-9|.|TRBJ1-2|.
CASSHPLVGQTNYGYTF
TGTGCCAGCAGCCACCCGTTGGTCGGACAGACTAACTATGGCTACACCTTC
>TRBV14|.|TRBJ2-1|.
CASSRLRSGIPSYNEQFF
TGTGCCAGCAGCCGTTTACGCTCCGGGATCCCCTCCTACAATGAGCAGTTCTTC
>TRBV5-6|.|TRBJ1-6|once
CASSPYHGQGPFDNSPLHF
TGTGCCAGCAGTCCATACCACGGCCAGGGCCCGTTTGATAATTCACCCCTCCACTTT
>TRBV7-2|.|TRBJ2-2|.
CASSGRKGGAFLTGELFF
TGTGCCAGCAGCGGAAGAAAGGGGGGGGCCTTTCTCACCGGGGAGCTGTTTTTT
>TRBV15|.|TRBJ1-2|.
CATSRDALSGAYGYTF
TGTGCCACCAGCAGAGATGCTCTGTCAGGGGCCTATGGCTACACCTTC
>TRBV19|.|TRBJ1-2|.
CASSTAGPSYGYTF
TGTGCCAGTAGTACGGCAGGGCCAAGCTATGGCTACACCTTC
>TRBV7-7|.|TRBJ2-1|.
CASSLEGSAPTEQFF
TGTGCCAGCAGCTTAGAGGGTAGCGCTCCCACCGAGCAGTTCTTC
>TRBV6-6|.|TRBJ2-7|.
CASSGTGTQAYEQYF
TGTGCCAGCAGTGGAACCGGGACACAAGCCTACGAGCAGTACTTC
>TRBV6-5|.|TRBJ2-1|.
CASSSSSPSEQFF
TGTGCCAGCAGTTCGTCTAGCCCGAGTGAGCAGTTCTTC
>TRBV19|.|TRBJ1-2|once
CASSIPGLDYGYTF
TGTGCCAGTAGTATCCCAGGGTTGGACTATGGCTACACCTTC
>TRBV9|TRBD1|TRBJ1-4|.
CASSVGGQINEKLFF
TGTGCCAGCAGCGTAGGGGGACAGATAAATGAAAAACTGTTTTTT
>TRBV5-8|.|TRBJ1-1|.
CASRLVLKQASNTEAFF
TGTGCCAGCAGGTTAGTTCTCAAACAGGCATCGAACACTGAAGCTTTCTTT
>TRBV27|.|TRBJ2-3|.
CASSPTGTPRDTQYF
TGTGCCAGCAGTCCTACCGGGACACCGCGGGATACGCAGTATTTT
>TRBV11-3|.|TRBJ2-1|.
CASSPRVGTPNNEQFF
TGTGCCAGCAGCCCAAGGGTTGGGACACCTAACAATGAGCAGTTCTTC
>TRBV4-1|TRBD1|TRBJ1-4|.
CASSQVFRGYEKLFF
TGCGCCAGCAGCCAAGTATTCAGGGGGTACGAAAAACTGTTTTTT
>TRBV28|TRBD1|TRBJ2-3|.
CAWGTGGGTDTQYF
TGTGCCTGGGGGACAGGGGGTGGCACAGATACGCAGTATTTT
>TRBV4-2|TRBD1|TRBJ1-1|.
CASSQHPGQRVPNTEAFF
TGTGCCAGCAGCCAGCACCCGGGACAGAGAGTACCTAACACTGAAGCTTTCTTT
>TRBV30|.|TRBJ2-3|.
CAWSPGVTDTQYF
TGTGCCTGGAGTCCAGGGGTCACAGATACGCAGTATTTT
>TRBV29-1|TRBD1|TRBJ2-7|.
CSVTQGNSYEQYF
TGCAGCGTTACACAGGGGAACTCCTACGAGCAGTACTTC